This T cell receptor (beta chain) was obtained from a study of T cells in Graves' hyperthyroidism and ophthalmopathy. General study points: Within blood appeared most thyroid clonotypes that had expanded above 0.001.

This clonotype has ten or more counts. What it recognizes is unknown. Uncontrolled infection, other autoimmune disease, pregnancy or lactation led to exclusion. V lost 0 bases and J lost 5; bases outside the gene matches: 6. Germline CDR1 and CDR2: SGHRS and YFSETQ. The CDR3 contains 15 residues. Using RNA transcripts as the source, TCR beta CDR3 regions were amplified. RT-PCR in the first round (using the HTBI primer set) targeted the TCR CDR3. TCRdb called the multiplex PCR reads again in MiXCR, with one record for every CDR3 protein. The sample includes fewer than 550,000 distinct CDR3 sequences, approximately 24% of them seen just once.

The sequence was collected from a woman under 40 with Graves' ophthalmopathy. The chain recombines TRBV5-1 with TRBJ2-5; TRBD1 matches 8 bases. Sequencing was performed on blood. The CDR3 sequence: CASSLGQGIGETQYF. The CDR3 DNA is TGCGCCAGCAGCTTGGGACAGGGGATCGGGGAGACCCAGTACTTC.